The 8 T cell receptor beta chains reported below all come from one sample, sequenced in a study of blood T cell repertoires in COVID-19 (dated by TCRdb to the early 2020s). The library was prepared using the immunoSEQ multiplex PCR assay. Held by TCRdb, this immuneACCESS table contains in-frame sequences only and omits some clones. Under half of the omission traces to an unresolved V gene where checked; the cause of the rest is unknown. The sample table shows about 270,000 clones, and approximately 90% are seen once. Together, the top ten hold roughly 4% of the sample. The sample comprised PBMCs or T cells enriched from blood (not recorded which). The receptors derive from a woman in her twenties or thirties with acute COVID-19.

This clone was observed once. CDR3 region: CASSLEAVLGDTQYF. CDR3 coding DNA: TGTGCCAGCAGCTTAGAAGCGGTCCTTGGGGATACGCAGTATTTT. The V gene is TRBV7-6, the J gene TRBJ2-3, with D maybe TRBD2 (5 bases). The V end lost 1 base, the J end lost 6 bases, and 14 bases lay between the germline ends. This CDR3 is 15 amino acids long. CDR1 is SGHVS, CDR2 FNYEAQ, per germline.

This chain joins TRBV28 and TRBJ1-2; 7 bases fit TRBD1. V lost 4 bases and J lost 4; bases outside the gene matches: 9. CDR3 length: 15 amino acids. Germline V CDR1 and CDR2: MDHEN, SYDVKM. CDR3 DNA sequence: TGTGCCAGCAGTTCGGGAGGGGGCCATAGCTATGGCTACACCTTC. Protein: CASSSGGGHSYGYTF.

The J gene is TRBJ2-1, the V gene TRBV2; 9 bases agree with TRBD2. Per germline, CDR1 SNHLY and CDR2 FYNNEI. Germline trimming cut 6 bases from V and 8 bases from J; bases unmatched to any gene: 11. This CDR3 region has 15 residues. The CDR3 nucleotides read TGTGCCAGCAGGGCCGGGACTAGCCTTAGGTATGAGCAGTTCTTC. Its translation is CASRAGTSLRYEQFF. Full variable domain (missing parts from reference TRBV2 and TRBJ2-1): EPEVTQTPSHQVTQMGQEVILRCVPISNHLYFYWYRQILGQKVEFLVSFYNNEISEKSEIFDDQFSVERPDGSNFTLKIRSTKLEDSAMYFCASRAGTSLRYEQFFGPGTRLTVL.

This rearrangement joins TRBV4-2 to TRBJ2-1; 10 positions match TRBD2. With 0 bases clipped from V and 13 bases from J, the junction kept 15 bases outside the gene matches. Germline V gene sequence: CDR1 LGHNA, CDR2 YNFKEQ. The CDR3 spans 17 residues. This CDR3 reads CASSQEPGTSGMLSQFF. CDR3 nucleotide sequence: TGTGCCAGCAGCCAAGAACCGGGAACTAGCGGGATGTTATCTCAGTTCTTC.

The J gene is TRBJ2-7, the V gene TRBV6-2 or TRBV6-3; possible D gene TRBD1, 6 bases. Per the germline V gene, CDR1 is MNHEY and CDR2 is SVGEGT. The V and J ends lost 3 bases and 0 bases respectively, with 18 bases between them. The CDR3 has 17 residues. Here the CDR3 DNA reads TGTGCCAGCAGTTATATTTTGGGGACAACGAGCTCCTACGAGCAGTACTTC. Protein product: CASSYILGTTSSYEQYF.

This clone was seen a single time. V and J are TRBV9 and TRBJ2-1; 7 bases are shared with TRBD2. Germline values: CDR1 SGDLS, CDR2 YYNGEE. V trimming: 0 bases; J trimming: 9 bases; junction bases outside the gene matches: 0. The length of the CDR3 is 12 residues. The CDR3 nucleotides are TGTGCCAGCAGCGTAGGGGAGGGTGAGCAGTTCTTC. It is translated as CASSVGEGEQFF.

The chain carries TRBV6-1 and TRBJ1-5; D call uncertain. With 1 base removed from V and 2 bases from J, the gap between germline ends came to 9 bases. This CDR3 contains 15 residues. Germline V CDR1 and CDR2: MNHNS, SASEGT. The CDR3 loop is CASSEGDGGNQPQHF. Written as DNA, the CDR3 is TGTGCCAGCAGTGAAGGCGACGGGGGCAATCAGCCCCAGCATTTT.

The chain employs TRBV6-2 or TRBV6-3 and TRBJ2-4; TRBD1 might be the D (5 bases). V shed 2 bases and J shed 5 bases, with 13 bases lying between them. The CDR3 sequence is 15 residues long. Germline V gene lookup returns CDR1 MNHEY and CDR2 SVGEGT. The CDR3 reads CASSYISGFQNIQYF. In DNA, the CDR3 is TGTGCCAGCAGTTACATTTCAGGGTTCCAAAACATTCAGTACTTC.